These 17 T cell receptor beta chains came from one sample sequenced in a study of T cell responses to AZD1222 COVID-19 vaccine. The protocol was immunoSEQ multiplex PCR, while the TCRdb copy is restricted to in-frame clones and leaves out a portion. This table has 200,000 or so clones, around 92% appearing once. Sequencing used peripheral blood, obtained on day 0 of AZD1222 vaccination. The receptors originated from an adult in good health.

This sequence joins TRBV9 and TRBJ2-2; no reliable D call. CDR3 length: 15 residues. Germline loops: CDR1 SGDLS, CDR2 YYNGEE. Between the trimmed V and J ends, which lost 0 bases and 7 bases, there was a span of 13 bases. The CDR3 is CASSVDHLDGGELFF. The DNA for the CDR3 is TGTGCCAGCAGCGTAGATCACTTAGACGGCGGGGAGCTGTTTTTT.

This chain joins TRBV7-3 and TRBJ2-3; D perhaps matches TRBD2 (6 bases). V was clipped by 5 bases and J by 5 bases, with 14 bases between them. Germline CDR1 SGHTA, CDR2 FQGTGA. The CDR3 runs 14 residues. The CDR3 DNA reads TGTGCCAGCAGCCATTCGGGGGACCTAGATACGCAGTATTTT. Amino acids: CASSHSGDLDTQYF.

J is TRBJ1-1 and V is TRBV5-1; 7 bases are shared with TRBD1. Looked up from germline, CDR1 is SGHRS and CDR2 is YFSETQ. Trimming removed 4 bases from V and 0 bases from J; junction bases left unmatched: 3. CDR3 length equals 14 residues. The CDR3 region is CASSRDSLNTEAFF. Written as DNA, the CDR3 is TGCGCCAGCAGCCGGGACAGCCTGAACACTGAAGCTTTCTTT.

This clone was recorded once. The chain combines TRBV5-1 with TRBJ2-3; 10 nucleotides line up with TRBD2. CDR3 length equals 15 residues. Germline values: CDR1 SGHRS, CDR2 YFSETQ. V was pared by 4 bases and J by 5 bases, with 7 bases of the junction left unmatched. DNA of the CDR3: TGCGCCAGCAGCCTCCTAGCGGGAGTAATAGATACGCAGTATTTT. It specifies CASSLLAGVIDTQYF.

V gene TRBV9 combines with J gene TRBJ1-6; 8 nucleotides match TRBD1. J lost 10 bases, V lost 0 bases, and 9 bases had no gene match. The CDR3 contains 16 residues. Germline CDR1 SGDLS, CDR2 YYNGEE. CDR3 nucleotide sequence: TGTGCCAGCAGCGTAGAGATCGGACAGGGCGAATCACCCCTCCACTTT. The encoded protein is CASSVEIGQGESPLHF. Looking up the rest from reference TRBV9 and TRBJ1-6 gives the full variable domain: DSGVTQTPKHLITATGQRVTLRCSPRSGDLSVYWYQQSLDQGLQFLIQYYNGEERAKGNILERFSAQQFPDLHSELNLSSLELGDSALYFCASSVEIGQGESPLHFGNGTRLTVT.

This clone appeared a single time. V is TRBV7-8 and J is TRBJ2-6; no definite D call. Germline values: CDR1 SGHVS, CDR2 FQNEAQ. Between the trimmed V and J ends, which lost 8 bases and 0 bases, there was a span of 8 bases. CDR3 length: 14 residues. The CDR3 protein is CASHSNSGANVLTF. The CDR3 DNA is TGTGCCAGCCACAGTAACTCTGGGGCCAACGTCCTGACTTTC.

This clone was picked up one time. The chain couples TRBV6-5 to TRBJ1-4, with a weak D call TRBD1 (5 bases). V was pared by 5 bases and J by 3 bases, with 10 bases between. The V gene's germline CDR1 is MNHEY and CDR2 SVGAGI. The CDR3 sequence is 14 residues long. The CDR3 nucleotides are TGTGCCAGCAGTACCGGGACGGCTAATGAAAAACTGTTTTTT. Encoded protein: CASSTGTANEKLFF.

The chain is built from TRBV12-5 and TRBJ1-5, with D hard to call. The germline V and J ends were trimmed by 3 bases and 4 bases, with 7 bases remaining between them. The germline V gene has CDR1 LGHNT and CDR2 FRNRAP. CDR3 size: 13 residues. The CDR3 coding sequence is TGTGCTAGTGGTTTAACTGTTAATCAGCCCCAGCATTTT. Its translation: CASGLTVNQPQHF.

This clone was counted a few times. The chain links TRBV6-2 or TRBV6-3 to TRBJ1-5, with 7 bases that match TRBD1. Germline V gene lookup returns CDR1 MNHEY and CDR2 SVGEGT. The CDR3 spans 15 residues. The junction had 7 bases not matched to a gene; V was cut back by 2 bases and J by 6 bases. CDR3: CASSYVGRGSQPQHF. The CDR3 region has the DNA TGTGCCAGCAGTTACGTTGGCAGGGGGAGTCAGCCCCAGCATTTT.

This chain links TRBV27 with TRBJ2-7; 13 bases align to TRBD2. V gave up 6 bases and J gave up 3 bases; unmatched junction bases: 2. Germline-derived CDR1 and CDR2 are MNHEY and SMNVEV (reference sequence). The CDR3 length is 14 residues. The CDR3 DNA is TGTGCCAGCAGGGGACTAGCGGGACTCTACGAGCAGTACTTC. Translation: CASRGLAGLYEQYF.

This rearrangement joins TRBV19 to TRBJ2-5; 12 bases fit TRBD2. V shed 5 bases and J 5 bases; nucleotides not matched to a gene: 6. CDR3 length: 15 amino acids. The germline V gene encodes CDR1 LNHDA and CDR2 SQIVND (reference sequence). As DNA, the CDR3 is TGTGCCAGTAGTTTATCGACTAGCGGGAGCGAGACCCAGTACTTC. It yields the protein CASSLSTSGSETQYF.

This rearrangement joins TRBV28 to TRBJ2-7; possible D gene TRBD2, 5 bases. The CDR3 sequence is 13 residues long. Trimming left V 5 bases short and J 4 bases short, with 12 bases between. Germline V lookup: CDR1 MDHEN, CDR2 SYDVKM. The CDR3 reads CASSLNSGYEQYF. CDR3 bases: TGTGCCAGCAGTCTCAACTCGGGATACGAGCAGTACTTC.

In DNA form, the CDR3 reads TGTGCCAGTAGTACTGGACTAGGCGGCAATGAGCAGTTCTTC. Protein sequence: CASSTGLGGNEQFF. V usage is TRBV19 and J usage is TRBJ2-1; 7 bases map to TRBD2. V gave up 4 bases and J gave up 6 bases; unmatched junction bases: 6. There are 14 residues in the CDR3. Germline-derived CDR1 and CDR2 are LNHDA and SQIVND (reference sequence).

The genes are TRBV6-5 and TRBJ2-7; TRBD1 aligns across 10 bases. Losses at the gene ends were 10 bases for V and 2 bases for J; bases not matched to a gene: 11. The length of the CDR3 is 15 residues. Per germline, CDR1 MNHEY and CDR2 SVGAGI. The CDR3 loop reads CATDSSGQGAYEQYF. In nucleotides, the CDR3 is TGTGCCACCGACAGTTCCGGACAGGGGGCCTACGAGCAGTACTTC.

For the CDR3, the DNA is TGTGCCAGCAGCGTAGGCCCGGGGCTGGACTATGGCTACACCTTC. Amino acids: CASSVGPGLDYGYTF. The V and J genes are TRBV9 and TRBJ1-2; possibly TRBD1 for D (5 bases). The germline V gene has CDR1 SGDLS and CDR2 YYNGEE. The V gene lost 0 bases and the J gene lost 3 bases, with 12 bases spanning the gap. This CDR3 is built from 15 residues.

The genes are TRBV5-1 and TRBJ1-1; D might be TRBD1 (5 bases). The CDR3 has 15 residues. Germline CDR1 is SGHRS and CDR2 is YFSETQ. V was pared by 0 bases and J by 1 base, with 10 bases between. CDR3 sequence reads: CASSLVRQQNTEAFF. The CDR3 coding sequence is TGCGCCAGCAGCTTGGTCCGACAGCAGAACACTGAAGCTTTCTTT.

For this clone: The sample carries other DNA sequences with the same CDR3. The chain recombines TRBV4-2 with TRBJ1-5; D is undetermined. Per the germline V gene, CDR1 is LGHNA and CDR2 is YNFKEQ. Trimming left V 1 base short and J 5 bases short, with 6 bases between. CDR3 length: 13 amino acids. The CDR3 DNA follows: TGTGCCAGCAGCCAAGGCCGGGATCAGCCCCAGCATTTT. Protein product: CASSQGRDQPQHF.